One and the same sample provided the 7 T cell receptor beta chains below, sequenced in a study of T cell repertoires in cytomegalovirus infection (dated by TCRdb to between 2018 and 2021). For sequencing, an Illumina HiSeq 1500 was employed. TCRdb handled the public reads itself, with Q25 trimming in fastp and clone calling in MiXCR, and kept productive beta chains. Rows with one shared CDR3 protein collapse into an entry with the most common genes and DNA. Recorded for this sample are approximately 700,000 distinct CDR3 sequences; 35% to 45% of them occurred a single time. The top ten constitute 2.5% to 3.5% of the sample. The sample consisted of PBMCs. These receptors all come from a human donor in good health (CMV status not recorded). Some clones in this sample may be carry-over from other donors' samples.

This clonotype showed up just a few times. As DNA, the CDR3 is TGTGCCAGCAGTTCCCTCACTGGGACAGCTCGAGGCTACACCTTC. This translates into CASSSLTGTARGYTF. This sequence joins TRBV28 and TRBJ1-2, with 7 positions matching TRBD1. J lost 8 bases, V lost 4 bases, and 13 bases had no gene match. This CDR3 has 15 amino acids. Germline V lookup: CDR1 MDHEN, CDR2 SYDVKM.

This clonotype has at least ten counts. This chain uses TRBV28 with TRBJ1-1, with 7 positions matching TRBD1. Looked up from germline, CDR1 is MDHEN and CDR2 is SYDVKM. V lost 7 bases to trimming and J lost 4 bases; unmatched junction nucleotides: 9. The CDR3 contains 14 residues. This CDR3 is CASIEDREVTEAFF. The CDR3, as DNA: TGTGCCAGCATCGAAGACAGGGAGGTCACTGAAGCTTTCTTT.

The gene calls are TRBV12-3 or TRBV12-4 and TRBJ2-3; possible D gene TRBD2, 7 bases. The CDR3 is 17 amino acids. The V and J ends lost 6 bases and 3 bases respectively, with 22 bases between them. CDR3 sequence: CASRYASAGAKTDTQYF. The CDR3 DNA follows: TGTGCCAGCAGATACGCTTCGGCGGGGGCTAAAACAGATACGCAGTATTTT.

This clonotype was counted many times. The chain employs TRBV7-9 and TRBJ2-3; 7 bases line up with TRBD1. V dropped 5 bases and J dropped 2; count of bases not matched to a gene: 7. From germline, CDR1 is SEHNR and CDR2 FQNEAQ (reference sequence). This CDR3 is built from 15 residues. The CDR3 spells CASSQTGELTDTQYF. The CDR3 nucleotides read TGTGCCAGCAGCCAAACAGGGGAACTCACAGATACGCAGTATTTT.

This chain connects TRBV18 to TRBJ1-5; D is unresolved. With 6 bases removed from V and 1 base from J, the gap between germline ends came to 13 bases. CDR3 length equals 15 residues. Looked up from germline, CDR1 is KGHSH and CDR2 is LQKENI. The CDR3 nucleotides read TGTGCCAGCTCCCGCGGGGAGAGGAGCAATCAGCCCCAGCATTTT. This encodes CASSRGERSNQPQHF. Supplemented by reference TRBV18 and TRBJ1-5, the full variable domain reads NAGVMQNPRHLVRRRGQEARLRCSPMKGHSHVYWYRQLPEEGLKFMVYLQKENIIDESGMPKERFSAEFPKEGPSILRIQQVVRGDSAAYFCASSRGERSNQPQHFGDGTRLSIL.

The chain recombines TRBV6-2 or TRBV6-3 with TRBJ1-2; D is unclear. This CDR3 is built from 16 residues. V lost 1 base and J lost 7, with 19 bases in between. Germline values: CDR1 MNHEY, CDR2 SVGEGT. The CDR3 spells CASSYWVNRDFPGYTF. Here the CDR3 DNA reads TGTGCCAGCAGTTACTGGGTGAATAGGGATTTTCCTGGCTACACCTTC.

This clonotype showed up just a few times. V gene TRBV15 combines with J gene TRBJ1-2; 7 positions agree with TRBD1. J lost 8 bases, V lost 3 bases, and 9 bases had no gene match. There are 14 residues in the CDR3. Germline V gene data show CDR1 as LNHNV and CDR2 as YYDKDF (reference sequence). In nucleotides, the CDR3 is TGTGCCACCAGCAGGGCTGACAGGGCCTCGGGCTACACCTTC. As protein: CATSRADRASGYTF.